The next 19 T cell receptor beta chains were all read from a single sample in a study of T-cell memory formation after mild COVID-19. Using its own MiXCR run on the 5' RACE reads, TCRdb lists one record per CDR3 protein. Of 50,000 to 60,000 distinct CDR3 sequences listed, 25% to 35% are singletons. Sequences were obtained from PBMCs or a T cell subset sorted from them (not recorded which). The receptors derive from a man between 18 and 35 years old who had mild COVID-19 (a few samples of this study predate the infection). Cell type and time point are not known.

V usage is TRBV6-2 or TRBV6-3 and J usage is TRBJ2-7, with unresolved D. V was clipped by 3 bases and J by 7 bases, with 7 bases between them. This CDR3 spans 11 amino acids. Germline V CDR1 and CDR2: MNHEY, SVGEGT. The CDR3 sequence is CASSYSAEQYF. CDR3 DNA sequence: TGTGCCAGCAGTTATTCCGCGGAGCAGTACTTC.

The rearrangement links TRBV4-2 to TRBJ2-1; D is unclear. With 0 bases removed from V and 2 bases from J, the gap between germline ends came to 11 bases. Germline loops: CDR1 LGHNA, CDR2 YNFKEQ. The CDR3 sequence is 16 residues long. The CDR3 DNA sequence: TGTGCCAGCAGCCAAGAAGGTGGGCTCGCCTACAATGAGCAGTTCTTC. Residues: CASSQEGGLAYNEQFF.

This clonotype was recorded a few times. The genes are TRBV7-8 and TRBJ2-4, with 7 positions matching TRBD1. Germline CDR1 and CDR2: SGHVS and FQNEAQ. V shed 3 bases and J 3 bases; nucleotides not matched to a gene: 11. This CDR3 region has 17 residues. CDR3 sequence: CASSLQRRGGGKNIQYF. CDR3 DNA sequence: TGTGCCAGCAGCTTGCAGCGGCGAGGGGGCGGCAAAAACATTCAGTACTTC.

This chain links TRBV5-4 with TRBJ1-1; 8 bases agree with TRBD1. The CDR3 length is 15 residues. Germline assignment: CDR1 SGHNT and CDR2 YYREEE (reference sequence). Losses at the gene ends were 5 bases for V and 6 bases for J; bases not matched to a gene: 12. This CDR3 reads CASSRRVQGGPEAFF. In DNA, the CDR3 is TGTGCCAGCAGTCGCCGCGTACAGGGGGGGCCTGAAGCTTTCTTT.

This clonotype was counted only a few times. This chain links TRBV7-2 with TRBJ2-1, with D hard to call. CDR3 size: 11 residues. Trimming cost V 2 bases and J 8 bases, with 4 bases left between them. Looked up from germline, CDR1 is SGHTA and CDR2 is FQGNSA. The CDR3, as DNA: TGTGCCAGCAGCTTAAACCATGAGCAGTTCTTC. Protein: CASSLNHEQFF. Based on the CDR3 plus reference TRBV7-2 and TRBJ2-1, the full variable domain is GAGVSQSPSNKVTEKGKDVELRCDPISGHTALYWYRQSLGQGLEFLIYFQGNSAPDKSGLPSDRFSAERTGGSVSTLTIQRTQQEDSAVYLCASSLNHEQFFGPGTRLTVL.

The chain is built from TRBV24-1 and TRBJ2-5; 7 bases agree with TRBD1. Germline V gene lookup returns CDR1 KGHDR and CDR2 SFDVKD. This CDR3 has 14 residues. J was trimmed by 2 bases and V by 4 bases; bases with no gene match: 3. As DNA, the CDR3 is TGTGCCACCAGTGAAACGGGACAGCAAGAGACCCAGTACTTC. This codes for CATSETGQQETQYF.

The chain couples TRBV29-1 to TRBJ2-1; possibly TRBD1 for D (6 bases). Germline assignment: CDR1 SQVTM and CDR2 ANQGSEA. V was cut by 7 bases and J by 8 bases, with 12 bases left in between. The CDR3 is 11 residues long. Written as DNA, the CDR3 is TGCAGCGAGGGGACAATGTATGAGCAGTTCTTC. The encoded protein is CSEGTMYEQFF.

This clonotype was detected a few times. The chain employs TRBV9 and TRBJ2-3; D uncertain. V gave up 3 bases and J gave up 2 bases, with 13 bases separating them. This CDR3 has 15 residues. Germline CDR1 and CDR2: SGDLS and YYNGEE. The CDR3 region is CASSASLDPTDTQYF. CDR3 DNA: TGTGCCAGCAGCGCCAGTCTGGACCCCACAGATACGCAGTATTTT.

This clonotype was detected only a few times. V is TRBV9 and J is TRBJ1-5, with D tentatively TRBD1 (6 bases). V was pared by 3 bases and J by 7 bases, with 14 bases between. CDR1 SGDLS and CDR2 YYNGEE come from the germline V gene. The CDR3 length is 14 residues. CDR3 bases: TGTGCCAGCAGCGCCTCAGGGGAGGACCAGCCCCAGCATTTT. Its protein is CASSASGEDQPQHF. Combining the CDR3 with reference TRBV9 and TRBJ1-5 gives the whole variable domain DSGVTQTPKHLITATGQRVTLRCSPRSGDLSVYWYQQSLDQGLQFLIQYYNGEERAKGNILERFSAQQFPDLHSELNLSSLELGDSALYFCASSASGEDQPQHFGDGTRLSIL.

This clonotype was detected only a few times. The rearrangement links TRBV4-2 to TRBJ1-5; no definite D call. This CDR3 spans 16 amino acids. CDR1 LGHNA and CDR2 YNFKEQ come from the germline V gene. V was clipped by 1 base and J by 5 bases, with 15 bases between them. The CDR3 region is CASSQVANGIDQPQHF. The CDR3 region has the DNA TGTGCCAGCAGCCAAGTTGCTAACGGAATAGATCAGCCCCAGCATTTT.

The chain joins TRBV6-5 to TRBJ1-1; D is unresolved. Between the trimmed V and J ends, which lost 7 bases and 2 bases, there was a span of 11 bases. The CDR3 contains 13 residues. Germline CDR1 and CDR2: MNHEY and SVGAGI. The CDR3 nucleotides read TGTGCCAGCAAGCCGAATGGTAACACTGAAGCTTTCTTT. Its protein product is CASKPNGNTEAFF.

This clonotype has just a few counts. The chain couples TRBV5-1 to TRBJ2-1, with D possibly TRBD2 on 6 matching bases. The V end was cut by 4 bases, the J end by 8 bases, with 19 bases between. The germline CDR1 and CDR2 sequences are SGHRS and YFSETQ. This CDR3 is 15 amino acids long. The CDR3: CASSPEGLAWDEQFF. CDR3 bases: TGCGCCAGCAGCCCAGAGGGACTGGCCTGGGATGAGCAGTTCTTC.

This clonotype was seen a few times. The J gene is TRBJ2-7, the V gene TRBV7-2, with TRBD2 identical over 11 bases. Trimming at V came to 4 bases and at J to 3 bases, leaving 8 bases not matched to a gene. Looked up from germline, CDR1 is SGHTA and CDR2 is FQGNSA. The CDR3 is made up of 16 amino acids. CDR3: CASSSDRTSGYYEQYF. The CDR3 nucleotides are TGTGCCAGCAGCTCCGACAGGACTAGCGGGTACTACGAGCAGTACTTC.

This clonotype was found many times. V and J are TRBV12-3 or TRBV12-4 and TRBJ2-1; 9 bases fit TRBD1. This CDR3 spans 20 amino acids. Trimming removed 7 bases from V and 4 bases from J; junction bases left unmatched: 23. The CDR3 DNA is TGTGCCAGCACCATCTCTCCGGGACAGGGAGATGGTTACGCATACAATGAGCAGTTCTTC. This codes for CASTISPGQGDGYAYNEQFF.

This chain connects TRBV27 to TRBJ2-3; TRBD2 is a possible D gene (5 bases). Germline V CDR1 and CDR2: MNHEY, SMNVEV (reference sequence). V lost 3 bases, J lost 3 bases, and 7 bases lay in between. This CDR3 contains 13 residues. CDR3 in DNA: TGTGCCAGCAGTTTTCGGGGAACAGATACGCAGTATTTT. Amino acids: CASSFRGTDTQYF.

This clonotype was seen a few times. The V call is TRBV7-9, the J call TRBJ1-5; possible D gene TRBD1, 6 bases. CDR3 length equals 15 residues. The germline gives CDR1 SEHNR, CDR2 FQNEAQ (reference sequence). V lost 5 bases and J 1 base, leaving 12 bases between the germline ends. Written as DNA, the CDR3 is TGTGCCAGCAGCCCATTGACAGGAAGCAATCAGCCCCAGCATTTT. Translated, it gives CASSPLTGSNQPQHF.

This clonotype has only a few counts. The chain carries TRBV20-1 and TRBJ1-5; D uncertain. Trimming pared 3 bases from V and 2 bases from J, leaving 11 bases between. CDR3 length: 14 amino acids. CDR1 is DFQATT and CDR2 is SNEGSKA in the germline V gene (reference sequence). CDR3 bases: TGCAGTGCTAGTAAGGGCGTAGGCAATCAGCCCCAGCATTTT. Translation: CSASKGVGNQPQHF.

This chain links TRBV6-5 with TRBJ1-5; D ambiguous. The germline V gene encodes CDR1 MNHEY and CDR2 SVGAGI. The CDR3 length is 13 residues. The V and J ends lost 5 bases and 6 bases respectively, with 11 bases between them. The CDR3 DNA is TGTGCCAGCAGTACTACCGCGGGTCAGCCCCAGCATTTT. It translates to CASSTTAGQPQHF.

The V call is TRBV10-3, the J call TRBJ1-5, with D possibly being TRBD1 (5 bases). Germline CDR1 ENHRY, CDR2 SYGVKD. The CDR3 contains 14 residues. V lost 5 bases and J 6 bases, leaving 14 bases between the germline ends. The CDR3 reads CAISQGATGQPQHF. The CDR3 DNA sequence: TGTGCCATCAGTCAGGGAGCTACCGGTCAGCCCCAGCATTTT.